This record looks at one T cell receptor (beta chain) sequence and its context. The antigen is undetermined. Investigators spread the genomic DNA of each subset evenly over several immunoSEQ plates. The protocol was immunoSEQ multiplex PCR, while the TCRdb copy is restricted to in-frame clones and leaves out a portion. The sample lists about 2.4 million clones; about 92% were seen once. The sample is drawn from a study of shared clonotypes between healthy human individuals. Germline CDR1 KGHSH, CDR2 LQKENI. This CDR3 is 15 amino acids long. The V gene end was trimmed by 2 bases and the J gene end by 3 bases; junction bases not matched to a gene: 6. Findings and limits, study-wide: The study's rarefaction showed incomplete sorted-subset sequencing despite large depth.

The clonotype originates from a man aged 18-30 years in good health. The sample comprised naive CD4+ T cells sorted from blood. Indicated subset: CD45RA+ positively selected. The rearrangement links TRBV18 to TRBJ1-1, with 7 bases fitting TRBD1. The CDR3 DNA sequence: TGTGCCAGCTCACCAGCAGGGGGTATTGACACTGAAGCTTTCTTT. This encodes CASSPAGGIDTEAFF.